This T cell receptor (beta chain) came from a study of T cell responses to AZD1222 COVID-19 vaccine. This clone was seen more than once but under ten times. Its target is unknown. This CDR3 has 15 residues. J was trimmed by 9 bases and V by 3 bases; bases with no gene match: 6. The germline gives CDR1 KGHSH, CDR2 LQKENI. Overall study findings and caveats: Clonal diversity may have been underestimated in mostly white British donors.

Using immunoSEQ multiplex PCR, the repertoire was profiled, and TCRdb retains in-frame clones only, with some absent. The data show roughly 130,000 clones, 92% seen once. The sequenced sample was peripheral blood, obtained on day 0 of AZD1222 vaccination. V and J are TRBV18 and TRBJ1-6; the match to TRBD1 covers 9 bases. The source is an adult in good health. The DNA for the CDR3 is TGTGCCAGCTCACCCGGGGGACAGGGACCTTCACCCCTCCACTTT. It codes for CASSPGGQGPSPLHF.